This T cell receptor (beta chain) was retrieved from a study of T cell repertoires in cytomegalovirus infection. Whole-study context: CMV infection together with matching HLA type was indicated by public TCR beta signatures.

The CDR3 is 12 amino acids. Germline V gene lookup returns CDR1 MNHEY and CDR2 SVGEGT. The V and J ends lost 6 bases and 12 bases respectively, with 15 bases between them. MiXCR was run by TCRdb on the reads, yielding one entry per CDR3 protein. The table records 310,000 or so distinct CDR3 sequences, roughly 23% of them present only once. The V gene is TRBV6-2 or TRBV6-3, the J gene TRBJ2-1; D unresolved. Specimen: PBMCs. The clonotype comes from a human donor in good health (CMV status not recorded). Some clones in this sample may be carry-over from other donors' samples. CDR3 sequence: CASSSGPPWQFF. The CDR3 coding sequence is TGTGCCAGCAGCTCCGGACCCCCATGGCAGTTCTTC.